A selection of T cell receptor beta chains follows, all from one sample in a study of CD8+ T cells in alopecia areata. TCRdb's table, derived via immunoSEQ multiplex PCR, lists solely in-frame clones and lacks some. The sample comprises 120,000 to 150,000 clones, 86% of which are singletons, and around 13% rests with the top ten. The sequencing here drew on CD8+ T cells sorted from blood, taken at week 4, from a patient treated with tofacitinib. The receptors shown here come from a human donor with alopecia areata. Each CDR3 is given with its conserved first and last residue. D genes are given only for firm matches. Size is omitted from some rows. Given values are once, few, many or a class for expanded clones.

J gene: TRBJ2-3
D gene: .
clone size: .
V gene: TRBV2
CDR3 protein: CASKAGTVTDTQYF
CDR3 DNA: TGTGCCAGCAAAGCAGGGACGGTAACAGATACGCAGTATTTT

J gene: TRBJ1-2
D gene: .
clone size: .
V gene: TRBV9
CDR3 protein: CASSVVGRGYTF
CDR3 DNA: TGTGCCAGCAGCGTAGTGGGCCGAGGCTACACCTTC

J gene: TRBJ1-1
D gene: .
clone size: .
V gene: TRBV9
CDR3 protein: CASSGARGITEAFF
CDR3 DNA: TGTGCCAGCAGCGGGGCCAGGGGTATAACTGAAGCTTTCTTT

J gene: TRBJ2-7
D gene: .
clone size: .
V gene: TRBV25-1
CDR3 protein: CASSDLNDYEQYF
CDR3 DNA: TGTGCCAGCAGTGACTTAAATGACTACGAGCAGTACTTC

J gene: TRBJ2-7
D gene: .
clone size: .
V gene: TRBV2
CDR3 protein: CASSRNPLNEQYF
CDR3 DNA: TGTGCCAGCAGTAGAAACCCCTTAAACGAGCAGTACTTC

J gene: TRBJ2-7
D gene: .
clone size: once
V gene: TRBV9
CDR3 protein: CASSVDSFTYEQYF
CDR3 DNA: TGTGCCAGCAGCGTAGATTCGTTTACCTACGAGCAGTACTTC

J gene: TRBJ2-2
D gene: .
clone size: .
V gene: TRBV7-9
CDR3 protein: CASSLPTGELFF
CDR3 DNA: TGTGCCAGCAGCTTACCCACCGGGGAGCTGTTTTTT

J gene: TRBJ1-1
D gene: TRBD1
clone size: .
V gene: TRBV30
CDR3 protein: CAWRQGYTEAFF
CDR3 DNA: TGTGCCTGGAGACAGGGGTACACTGAAGCTTTCTTT

J gene: TRBJ2-7
D gene: .
clone size: .
V gene: TRBV7-6
CDR3 protein: CASSLANNPAYEQYF
CDR3 DNA: TGTGCCAGCAGCTTAGCTAACAATCCGGCCTACGAGCAGTACTTC

J gene: TRBJ2-1
D gene: TRBD1
clone size: medium-sized
V gene: TRBV9
CDR3 protein: CASSVSGTGSYNEQFF
CDR3 DNA: TGTGCCAGCAGCGTGTCCGGGACAGGCTCCTACAATGAGCAGTTCTTC

J gene: TRBJ1-2
D gene: TRBD1
clone size: .
V gene: TRBV29-1
CDR3 protein: CSATTGENYGYTF
CDR3 DNA: TGCAGCGCTACGACAGGGGAGAACTATGGCTACACCTTC

J gene: TRBJ2-7
D gene: TRBD2
clone size: .
V gene: TRBV4-1
CDR3 protein: CASSQEAGTSREQYF
CDR3 DNA: TGCGCCAGCAGCCAAGAGGCCGGGACTAGTCGCGAGCAGTACTTC

J gene: TRBJ1-2
D gene: TRBD1
clone size: .
V gene: TRBV27
CDR3 protein: CASSDRGDGYTF
CDR3 DNA: TGTGCCAGCAGTGACAGGGGTGACGGCTACACCTTC

J gene: TRBJ2-4
D gene: .
clone size: .
V gene: TRBV7-9
CDR3 protein: CASSLAGLDQNIQYF
CDR3 DNA: TGTGCCAGCAGCTTAGCCGGCCTGGATCAAAACATTCAGTACTTC

J gene: TRBJ2-7
D gene: TRBD1
clone size: .
V gene: TRBV2
CDR3 protein: CASTDREGYEQYF
CDR3 DNA: TGTGCCAGCACGGACAGGGAAGGATACGAGCAGTACTTC